Each of the 5 T cell receptor beta chains below was sequenced from the same sample in a study of T cells in localized non-small cell lung cancer. The repertoire was sequenced with immunoSEQ multiplex PCR; TCRdb's copy has only in-frame clones and lacks some. This sample has a few thousand clones, with around 25% found just once. The sequencing used lung tumor tissue, collected before any cancer treatment. Source of these receptors: an older female donor with stage III lung adenocarcinoma.

This chain connects TRBV5-1 to TRBJ2-7; D possibly matches TRBD1 or TRBD2 (6 bases each). Trimming pared 5 bases from V and 1 base from J, leaving 13 bases between. The CDR3 sequence is 14 residues long. Germline V gives CDR1 SGHRS, CDR2 YFSETQ. The CDR3 sequence is CASRDGGGSYEQYF. CDR3 nucleotide sequence: TGCGCCAGCAGGGACGGAGGGGGGTCCTACGAGCAGTACTTC. Complete variable domain (other parts from reference TRBV5-1 and TRBJ2-7): KAGVTQTPRYLIKTRGQQVTLSCSPISGHRSVSWYQQTPGQGLQFLFEYFSETQRNKGNFPGRFSGRQFSNSRSEMNVSTLELGDSALYLCASRDGGGSYEQYFGPGTRLTVT.

The V gene is TRBV11-3, the J gene TRBJ2-7; D is tentatively TRBD1 or TRBD2 (6 bases each). Trimming shortened V by 3 bases and J by 6 bases, and 15 bases separated the two germline ends. This CDR3 has 14 residues. Germline CDR1 is SGHNT and CDR2 is YENEEA. CDR3 sequence: CASSLLVRGGEQYF. CDR3 DNA sequence: TGTGCCAGCAGCTTGTTAGTCAGGGGAGGCGAGCAGTACTTC.

This sequence joins TRBV14 and TRBJ2-4; TRBD1 might be the D (6 bases). This CDR3 comprises 16 residues. The germline gives CDR1 SGHDN, CDR2 FVKESK. V was trimmed by 0 bases and J by 0 bases, leaving 9 bases between them. The CDR3 region has the DNA TGTGCCAGCAGCCAAGAGGACAGATCAGCCAAAAACATTCAGTACTTC. It translates to CASSQEDRSAKNIQYF.

This chain connects TRBV15 to TRBJ2-7, with 9 bases that match TRBD1. The junction had 4 bases not matched to a gene; V was cut back by 3 bases and J by 4 bases. CDR1 and CDR2 from the germline V gene are LNHNV and YYDKDF (reference sequence). CDR3 length equals 14 residues. This chain's CDR3 is CATSRDRGPYEQYF. CDR3 coding DNA: TGTGCCACCAGCAGGGACAGGGGCCCGTACGAGCAGTACTTC.

This clone was seen a handful of times. The CDR3 nucleotides read TGTGCCAGCGGACCGACGGGGAACACTGAAGCTTTCTTT. Residues: CASGPTGNTEAFF. The chain employs TRBV7-2 and TRBJ1-1; D is unresolved. Trimming removed 8 bases at V and 1 base at J, with 11 bases between. The germline gives CDR1 SGHTA, CDR2 FQGNSA. CDR3 length: 13 amino acids.